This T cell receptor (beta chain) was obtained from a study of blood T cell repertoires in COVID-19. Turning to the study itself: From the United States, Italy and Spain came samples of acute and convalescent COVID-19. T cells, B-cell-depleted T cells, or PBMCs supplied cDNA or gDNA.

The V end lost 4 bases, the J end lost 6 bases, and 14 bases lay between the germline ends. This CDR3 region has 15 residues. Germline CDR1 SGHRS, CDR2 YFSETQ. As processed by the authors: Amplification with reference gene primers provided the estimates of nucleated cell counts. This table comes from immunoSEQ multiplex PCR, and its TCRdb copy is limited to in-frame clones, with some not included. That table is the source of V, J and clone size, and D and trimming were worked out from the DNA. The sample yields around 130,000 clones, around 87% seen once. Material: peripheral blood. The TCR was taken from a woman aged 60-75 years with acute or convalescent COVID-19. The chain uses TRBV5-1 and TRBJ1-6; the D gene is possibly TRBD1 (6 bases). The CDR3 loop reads CASSRDGQFNSPLHF. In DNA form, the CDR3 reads TGCGCCAGCAGCAGAGATGGACAGTTTAATTCACCCCTCCACTTT.